This T cell receptor (beta chain) was recovered during a study of blood T cell repertoires in COVID-19. Study-wide context: Specimens from acute and convalescent COVID-19 originated in the United States, Italy and Spain. T cells, B-cell-depleted T cells, or PBMCs supplied cDNA or gDNA.

The CDR3 has 15 amino acids. Germline-derived CDR1 and CDR2 are SGHAT and FQDESV (reference sequence). V shed 1 base and J 4 bases; nucleotides not matched to a gene: 6. Original analysis: Estimation of nucleated cell counts relied on the amplification of reference gene primers. Using immunoSEQ multiplex PCR, the repertoire was profiled, and TCRdb retains in-frame clones only, with some absent. V and J calls and clone size come straight from that table; D and trimming were deduced from the DNA. This table has 150,000 to 200,000 clones, about nine tenths appearing once. The sequencing input was peripheral blood. This TCR was sampled from a man between 60 and 70 years old with active or convalescent COVID-19. The chain links TRBV11-1 to TRBJ1-2; 7 bases agree with TRBD1. The CDR3 coding sequence is TGTGCCAGCAGCTTAGGAGGGACAGACCTCTATGGCTACACCTTC. This codes for CASSLGGTDLYGYTF.